Listed here is a single T cell receptor (beta chain). Its antigen specificity is not known. No per-base quality is available; no much larger clone lies one base away. The V and J ends are trimmed by 6 bases and 2 bases, leaving 17 bases between them. The germline V gene encodes CDR1 MNHEY and CDR2 SVGAGI. The CDR3 has 15 amino acids, counting the end cysteine and phenylalanine. Only CDR3 DNA is held: 45 bases, read in frame from base 1. The cohort comprised fewer than 750 healthy bone marrow donors. Cohort members were all nominally healthy when sampled, although unrecorded immune exposures were likely present. The donor was CMV seronegative and was included in the group of 352 seronegative cohort members. A peripheral blood sample was provided by each donor, and peripheral blood mononuclear cells were used for TCR beta sequencing. Genomic DNA extraction from the blood cell samples was performed with the Qiagen DNeasy Blood Extraction Kit.

These data belong to a study of cytomegalovirus exposure and HLA in healthy donors listed by TCRdb under 2017. About the study as a whole: An earlier analysis of a few hundred of the donors reported over 250 Gb of sequence data and 117 million unique TCR beta sequences obtained from some 200 million T cells. To predict cytomegalovirus infection status, the study brought together high-throughput TCR immunosequencing, statistical association of individual TCRs with disease status, and machine learning. Every discovery cohort repertoire had been produced on one sequencing platform. Rather than using new phenotypic data, the later analysis identified candidate immune exposures from TCR beta sequences and from how often those sequences occurred across donors. Typing coverage differed by locus: A, B, C, DRB1 and DQB1 were typed in roughly 620-630 donors, DQA1 in about 500, DPA1 in roughly 590, and DPB1 in roughly 450. An earlier analysis of a few hundred of the donors applied high-throughput TCR beta sequencing to assess whether each TCR beta V gene segment acted as functional or pseudogenic. Along with the roughly 710-subject first cohort, a separate validation cohort of around 110 different subjects was used. Across 300 to 500 genotyped donors of the cohort, an average of approximately 220,000 unique TCR beta nucleotide sequences per donor were sequenced, and around 19% of those sequences were non-productive. A handful of DR-DQ haplotypes were treated as single units for association and clustering because of strong linkage in the cohort. The aim of the study was to test whether cataloging public T cell receptors could identify signatures of past pathogen exposure. The T cell repertoires of 550 to 850 subjects were profiled by immunosequencing and related to cytomegalovirus serostatus. An early release covering over 500 HLA-typed donors comprised about 320 gigabases of sequencing data and approximately 80 million unique TCR sequences. In a later genetic analysis, genome-wide SNP genotypes for about 55% of the roughly 700 donors were used, and that subset was treated as a discovery cohort. Donor age, sex, ethnicity and CMV serostatus were compiled alongside the repertoire data. Of the roughly 400 genotyped donors, around 81% fell in the genetic ancestry cluster associated with self-reported Caucasian donors. In a later analysis, previously published TCR beta repertoires from several hundred donors were re-analyzed and high-resolution HLA genotyping was added so that TCR occurrence patterns could be studied. HLA typing covered class I and class II loci at four-digit resolution. General study outcomes and caveats: Strong co-occurrence of HLA alleles, especially DR and DQ, made assigning TCR associations to individual alleles difficult. The authors suggested that the approach could potentially be generalized to other disease states and immunological phenotypes. Most CMV-associated TCR beta chains appeared to be HLA-restricted in a later analysis, and the HLA associations seemed to be driven largely by CMV exposure. Most TCR sequences were seen in very few donors, while some public TCRs were found in many individuals. Some IMGT-functional V segments, including TRBV6-2 and TRBV6-3, could not be distinguished by the 87-base-pair reads and were therefore excluded. HLA typing was unavailable for some donors at each locus, so association tests used only the typed subset. In a later genetic analysis, a missense DCLRE1C variant was associated with V-gene and J-gene trimming of TCR beta chains, and the association was replicated in an independent cohort. Only TCR beta chains were sequenced in this cohort, and the absence of alpha or paired-chain data limited detectable features. In vitro tests confirmed that three of the cytomegalovirus-associated TCR beta chains recognize cytomegalovirus antigens. Compared with the roughly 700-donor mean, donors in an Asian-associated ancestry cluster had fewer N-insertions in productive TCRs, according to a later genetic analysis. Some 15 rarely observed V segments, including chromosome 9 orphons, were excluded from the earlier analysis of some 590 of the donors because counts were too low. In a later analysis, several top co-occurrence clusters were reported to appear linked to parvovirus B19, influenza, CMV and Epstein-Barr virus. The classifier was reported to diagnose cytomegalovirus status with high specificity and sensitivity in both the original cohort and the validation cohort. The study gave a list of 150 to 200 TCR beta chains associated with cytomegalovirus. A further reported finding was that TCR beta sequences accurately predicted the HLA-A and HLA-B alleles for most subjects in the first cohort. Compared with equally common non-associated chains, HLA-associated TCR beta chains in a later analysis were more clonally expanded and had lower generation probabilities. Presence/absence analyses assumed roughly uniform sequencing depth across donors, an assumption that may not hold. A group of highly shared sequence variants was considered likely to be a technical artifact of the sequencing pipeline. An earlier analysis of 587 of the donors showed that most TCR beta V segments appeared in productive rearrangements either about 87% or about 30% of the time, which broadly matched IMGT annotations. At a false discovery rate of 0.05, a later analysis linked around 15,000 TCR beta sequences to specific HLA alleles. Correlated functional status among segregating V segments might be attributable to linkage disequilibrium, but an unknown experimental factor could not be ruled out. In a later analysis, TCR association rates were found to vary across HLA loci, with the most associated TCRs seen for DRB1 alleles and the fewest for HLA-C alleles. Immune exposure information for the cohort was limited to CMV serostatus.

The library was prepared using the immunoSEQ multiplex PCR assay. The multiplex PCR relied on a mix of 60 forward primers for TCR Vbeta segments and 13 reverse primers for TCR Jbeta segments. A multiplex PCR assay on genomic DNA amplified the CDR3 region of rearranged TCR beta genes. Amplified TCR beta libraries were sequenced as 87-base-pair reads on the Illumina HiSeq System. As for the authors' bioinformatics: In a later analysis, 70 million to 95 million unique TCR beta chains were counted across the roughly 670 repertoires, and around 11 million of these chains were shared by at least two donors. Raw reads were error-corrected and collapsed into unique sequences with a nearest-neighbor algorithm that merged closely related sequences to remove PCR and sequencing errors. Alignment of CDR3 sequences to IMGT reference sequences was used to assign V, D and J gene segments. For a sequence to be retained, a match of at least six nucleotides was required to both a V gene segment and a J gene segment. A rearrangement was called productive if the CDR3 had no stop codons and remained in frame with V and J, and every other rearrangement was called non-productive. CDR3 was defined by IMGT convention, running from the second conserved V-encoded cysteine to the conserved J-encoded phenylalanine. In an earlier analysis of 500 to 650 of the donors, sequences lacking an unambiguous match to a single V gene segment were excluded. In an earlier analysis of several hundred of the donors, a V segment was called functional when productive rearrangements were above 56.7%, and segregating when the standard deviation between donors exceeded 5%. A statistical classification framework was developed to diagnose cytomegalovirus status using the catalog of TCR beta chain sequences. V and J gene assignment, in a later analysis, came from comparing TCR nucleotide sequences with IMGT/GENE-DB human TR gene sequences. Using the TCRdist pipeline, a later analysis assigned CDR3 sequences along with most-parsimonious VDJ recombination scenarios. In a later analysis, each TCR beta chain was defined by its CDR3 amino acid sequence together with its V-gene family, and reads without a unique V-gene family were excluded. In a later analysis, around 600 highly shared, low-generation-probability nucleotide sequences were removed to address suspected cross-contamination and a sequencing artifact. In a later analysis, a clonal expansion index for each public chain was calculated from normalized within-repertoire ranks of inferred template counts. In a later analysis, generation probabilities were computed with a VDJ recombination model fitted to out-of-frame rearrangements, and the resulting probabilities were checked against IGoR. In a later analysis, TCR-TCR, TCR-HLA and TCR-CMV co-occurrence was scored with hypergeometric tests, and a repertoire-size bias correction was applied to TCR pairs. To estimate false discovery rates, a later analysis permuted the HLA or CMV assignments 20 times. In a later analysis, co-occurring TCRs were grouped using DBSCAN, and TCRdist sequence similarity was added for clustering within HLA-allele-positive subsets. Repertoires with fewer than 30,000 or more than 120,000 public chains, plus five repertoires with anomalous nucleotide sharing, were excluded from co-occurrence clustering. Not all clones reach the TCRdb copy of this immuneACCESS table, which keeps in-frame sequences only. Checked studies attribute under half of the gap to unresolved V genes and leave the rest unexplained. V, J and clone size reflect that table, while D and trimming were determined from the DNA. The sample table contains some 120,000 clones; only one count was recorded for around three quarters of them. The ten biggest clones cover 3.4% of the sample.

The rearrangement combines TRBV6-5 with TRBJ2-7; TRBD1 is perhaps the D gene, given 6 matching bases. The source is a man aged 25 to 45 in good health and CMV-seronegative. The specimen sequenced was PBMCs. The CDR3 sequence is CASRLTGINTYEQYF. The DNA sequence is given as TGTGCCAGCAGACTTACAGGGATCAACACCTACGAGCAGTACTTC.